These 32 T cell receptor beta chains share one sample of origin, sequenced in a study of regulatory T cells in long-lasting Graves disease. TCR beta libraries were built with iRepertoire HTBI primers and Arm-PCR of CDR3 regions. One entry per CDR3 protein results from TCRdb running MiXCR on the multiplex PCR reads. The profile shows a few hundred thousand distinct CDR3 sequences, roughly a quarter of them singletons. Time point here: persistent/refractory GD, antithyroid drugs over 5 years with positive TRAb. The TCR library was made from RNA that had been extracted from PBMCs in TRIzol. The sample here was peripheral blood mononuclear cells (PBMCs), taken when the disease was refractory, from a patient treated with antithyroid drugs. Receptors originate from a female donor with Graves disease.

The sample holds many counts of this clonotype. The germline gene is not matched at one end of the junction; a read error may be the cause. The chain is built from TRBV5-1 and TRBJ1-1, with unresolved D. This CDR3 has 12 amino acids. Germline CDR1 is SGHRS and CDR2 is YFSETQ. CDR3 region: CASSLGSTEAFF. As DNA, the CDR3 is TGTGCCAGCAGCTTAGGGAGCACTGAAGCTTTCTTT.

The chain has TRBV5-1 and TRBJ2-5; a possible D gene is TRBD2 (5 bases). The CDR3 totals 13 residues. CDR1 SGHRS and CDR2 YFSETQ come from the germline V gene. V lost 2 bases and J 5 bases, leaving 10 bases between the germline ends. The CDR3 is CASSFGTGETQYF. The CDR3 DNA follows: TGCGCCAGCAGCTTTGGCACGGGGGAGACCCAGTACTTC.

CDR3 region: CASSPTLERTDTQYF. CDR3 DNA: TGCGCCAGCAGCCCCACCCTTGAGCGCACAGATACGCAGTATTTT. The J gene is TRBJ2-3, the V gene TRBV5-1, with D hard to call. Trimming removed 4 bases at V and 1 base at J, with 13 bases between. The CDR3 is made up of 15 amino acids. Germline-derived CDR1 and CDR2 are SGHRS and YFSETQ.

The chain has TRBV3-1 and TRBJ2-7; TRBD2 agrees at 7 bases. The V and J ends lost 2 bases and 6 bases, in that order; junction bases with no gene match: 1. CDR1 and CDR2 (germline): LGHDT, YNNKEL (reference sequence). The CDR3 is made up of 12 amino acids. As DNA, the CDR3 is TGTGCCAGCAGCCAACGGGGGGTCGAGCAGTACTTC. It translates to CASSQRGVEQYF.

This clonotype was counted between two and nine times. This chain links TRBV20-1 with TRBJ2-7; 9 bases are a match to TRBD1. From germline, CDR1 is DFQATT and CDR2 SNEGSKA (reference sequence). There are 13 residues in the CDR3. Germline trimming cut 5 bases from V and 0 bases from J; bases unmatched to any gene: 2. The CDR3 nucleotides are TGCAGTGCTCGGACAGGGGTCTCCTACGAGCAGTACTTC. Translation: CSARTGVSYEQYF.

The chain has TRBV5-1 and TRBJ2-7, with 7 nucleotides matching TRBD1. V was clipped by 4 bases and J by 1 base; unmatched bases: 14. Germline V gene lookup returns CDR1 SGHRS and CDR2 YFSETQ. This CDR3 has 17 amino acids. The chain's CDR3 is CASSNKDRQRLSYEQYF. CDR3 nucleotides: TGCGCCAGCAGCAATAAGGACAGGCAAAGGCTTTCCTACGAGCAGTACTTC. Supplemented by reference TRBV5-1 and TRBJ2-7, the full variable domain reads KAGVTQTPRYLIKTRGQQVTLSCSPISGHRSVSWYQQTPGQGLQFLFEYFSETQRNKGNFPGRFSGRQFSNSRSEMNVSTLELGDSALYLCASSNKDRQRLSYEQYFGPGTRLTVT.

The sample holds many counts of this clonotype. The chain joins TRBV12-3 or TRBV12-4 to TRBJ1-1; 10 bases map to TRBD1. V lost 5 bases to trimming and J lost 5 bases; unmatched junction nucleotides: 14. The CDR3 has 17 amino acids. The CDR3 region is CASSRRTGGLEGTEAFF. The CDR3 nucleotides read TGTGCCAGCAGTCGTAGGACAGGGGGTTTAGAGGGTACTGAAGCTTTCTTT.

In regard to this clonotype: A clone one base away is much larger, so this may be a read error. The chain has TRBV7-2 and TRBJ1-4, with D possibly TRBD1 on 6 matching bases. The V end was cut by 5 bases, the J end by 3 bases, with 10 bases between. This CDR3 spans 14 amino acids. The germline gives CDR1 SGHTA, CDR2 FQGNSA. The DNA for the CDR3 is TGTGCCAGCAGCCGACAGGTGGCTAATGAAAAACTGTTTTTT. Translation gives CASSRQVANEKLFF.

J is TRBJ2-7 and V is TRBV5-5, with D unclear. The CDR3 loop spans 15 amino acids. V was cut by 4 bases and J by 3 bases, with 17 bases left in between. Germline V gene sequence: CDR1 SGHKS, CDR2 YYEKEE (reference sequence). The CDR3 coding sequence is TGTGCCAGCAGCCGGGCGGAGTCTCTGAGCTACGAGCAGTACTTC. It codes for CASSRAESLSYEQYF. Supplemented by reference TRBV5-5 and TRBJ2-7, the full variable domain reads DAGVTQSPTHLIKTRGQQVTLRCSPISGHKSVSWYQQVLGQGPQFIFQYYEKEERGRGNFPDRFSARQFPNYSSELNVNALLLGDSALYLCASSRAESLSYEQYFGPGTRLTVT.

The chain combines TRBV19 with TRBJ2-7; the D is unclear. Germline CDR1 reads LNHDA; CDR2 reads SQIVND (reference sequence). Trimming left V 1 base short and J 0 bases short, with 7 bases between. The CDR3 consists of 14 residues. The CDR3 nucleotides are TGTGCCAGTAGTATAGGTTCGAGCTCCTACGAGCAGTACTTC. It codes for CASSIGSSSYEQYF.

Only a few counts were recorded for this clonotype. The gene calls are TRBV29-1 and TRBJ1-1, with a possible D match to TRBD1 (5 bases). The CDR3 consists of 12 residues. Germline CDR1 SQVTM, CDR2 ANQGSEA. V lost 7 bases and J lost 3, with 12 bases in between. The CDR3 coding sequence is TGCAGCGCTGTGGGAGGGGACACTGAAGCTTTCTTT. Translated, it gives CSAVGGDTEAFF.

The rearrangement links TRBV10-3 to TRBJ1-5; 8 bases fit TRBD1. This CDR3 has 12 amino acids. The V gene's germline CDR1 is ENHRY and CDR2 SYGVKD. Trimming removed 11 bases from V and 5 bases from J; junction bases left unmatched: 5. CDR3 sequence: CAVGQGYQPQHF. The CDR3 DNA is TGTGCCGTCGGACAGGGCTATCAGCCCCAGCATTTT.

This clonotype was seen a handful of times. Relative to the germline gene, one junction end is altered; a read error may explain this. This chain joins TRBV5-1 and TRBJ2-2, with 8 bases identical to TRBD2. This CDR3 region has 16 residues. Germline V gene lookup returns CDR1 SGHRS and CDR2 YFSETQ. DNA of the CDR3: TGCGCCAGCAGCCCCCGACTAGCGTCGAACACCGAGGAGCTGTTTTTT. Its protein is CASSPRLASNTEELFF.

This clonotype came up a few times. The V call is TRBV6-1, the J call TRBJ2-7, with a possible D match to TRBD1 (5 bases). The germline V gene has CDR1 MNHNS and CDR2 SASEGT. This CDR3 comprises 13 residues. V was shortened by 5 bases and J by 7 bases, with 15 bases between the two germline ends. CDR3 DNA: TGTGCCAGCAGTCGCGACAGCCTGGGAGAGCAGTACTTC. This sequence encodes CASSRDSLGEQYF.

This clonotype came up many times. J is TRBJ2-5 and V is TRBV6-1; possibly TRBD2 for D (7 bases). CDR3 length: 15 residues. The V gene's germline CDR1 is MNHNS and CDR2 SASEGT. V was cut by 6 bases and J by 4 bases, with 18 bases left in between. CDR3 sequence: CASSNLGGAGETQYF. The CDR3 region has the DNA TGTGCCAGCAGCAACCTAGGGGGGGCGGGAGAGACCCAGTACTTC.

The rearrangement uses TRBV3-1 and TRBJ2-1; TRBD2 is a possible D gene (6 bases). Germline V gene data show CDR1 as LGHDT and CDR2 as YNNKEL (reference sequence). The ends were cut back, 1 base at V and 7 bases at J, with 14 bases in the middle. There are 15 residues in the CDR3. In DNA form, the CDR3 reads TGTGCCAGCAGCCAAGGAGGTAGCGGAAAGAATGAGCAGTTCTTC. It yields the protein CASSQGGSGKNEQFF.

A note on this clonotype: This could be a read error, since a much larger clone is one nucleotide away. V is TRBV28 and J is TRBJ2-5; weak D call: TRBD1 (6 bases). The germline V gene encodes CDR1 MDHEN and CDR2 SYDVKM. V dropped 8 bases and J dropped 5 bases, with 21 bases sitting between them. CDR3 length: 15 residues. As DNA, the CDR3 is TGTGCCAGCGGTTCACATACAGGGATTCGGGAGACCCAGTACTTC. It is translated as CASGSHTGIRETQYF.

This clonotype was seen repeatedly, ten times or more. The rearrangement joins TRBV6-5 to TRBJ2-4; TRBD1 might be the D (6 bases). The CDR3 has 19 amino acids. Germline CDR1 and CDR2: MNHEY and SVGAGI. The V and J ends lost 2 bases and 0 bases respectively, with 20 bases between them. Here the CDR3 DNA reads TGTGCCAGCAGTTACACAGGGTGGAGCGGCGACCTAGCCAAAAACATTCAGTACTTC. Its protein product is CASSYTGWSGDLAKNIQYF.

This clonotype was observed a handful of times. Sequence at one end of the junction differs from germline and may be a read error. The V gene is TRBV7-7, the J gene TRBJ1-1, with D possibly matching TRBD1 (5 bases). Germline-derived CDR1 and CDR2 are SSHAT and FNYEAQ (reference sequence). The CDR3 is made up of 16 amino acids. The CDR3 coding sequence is TGTGCTAGCAGCTCGGGGCGGGGTTCGGTGGACACTGAAGCTTTCTTT. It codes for CASSSGRGSVDTEAFF.

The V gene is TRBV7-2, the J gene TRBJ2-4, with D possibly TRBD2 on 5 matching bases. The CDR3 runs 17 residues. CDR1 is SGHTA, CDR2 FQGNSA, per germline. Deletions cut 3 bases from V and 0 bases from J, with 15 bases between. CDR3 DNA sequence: TGTGCCAGCAGCTTGACCAAATCGGGAATAGCCAAAAACATTCAGTACTTC. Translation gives CASSLTKSGIAKNIQYF.

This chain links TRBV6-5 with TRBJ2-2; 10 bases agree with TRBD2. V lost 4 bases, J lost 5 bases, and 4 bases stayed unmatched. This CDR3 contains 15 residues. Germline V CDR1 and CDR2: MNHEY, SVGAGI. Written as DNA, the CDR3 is TGTGCCAGCAGTTTGGGACTAGCGAGTACCGGGGAGCTGTTTTTT. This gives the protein CASSLGLASTGELFF.

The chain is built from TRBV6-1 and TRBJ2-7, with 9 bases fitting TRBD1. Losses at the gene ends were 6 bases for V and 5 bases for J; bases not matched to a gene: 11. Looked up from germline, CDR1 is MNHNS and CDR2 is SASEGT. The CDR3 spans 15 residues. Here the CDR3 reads CASSTLRTGVHEQYF. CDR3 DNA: TGTGCCAGCAGCACACTAAGGACAGGGGTCCACGAGCAGTACTTC.

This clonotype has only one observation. The CDR3 nucleotides are TGTGCCATCAGGGGAGCGAACACCGGGGAGCTGTTTTTT. It specifies CAIRGANTGELFF. The chain couples TRBV10-3 to TRBJ2-2; perhaps TRBD2 as D (5 bases). V lost 6 bases, J lost 0 bases, and 5 bases lay in between. CDR1 ENHRY and CDR2 SYGVKD come from the germline V gene. The CDR3 covers 13 residues.

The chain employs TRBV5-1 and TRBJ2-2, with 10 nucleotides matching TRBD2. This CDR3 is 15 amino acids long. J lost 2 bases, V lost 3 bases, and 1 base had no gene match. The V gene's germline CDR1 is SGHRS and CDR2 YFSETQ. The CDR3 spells CASSWTSGNTGELFF. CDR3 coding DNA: TGCGCCAGCAGCTGGACTAGCGGAAACACCGGGGAGCTGTTTTTT. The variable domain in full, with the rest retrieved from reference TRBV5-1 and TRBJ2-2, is KAGVTQTPRYLIKTRGQQVTLSCSPISGHRSVSWYQQTPGQGLQFLFEYFSETQRNKGNFPGRFSGRQFSNSRSEMNVSTLELGDSALYLCASSWTSGNTGELFFGEGSRLTVL.

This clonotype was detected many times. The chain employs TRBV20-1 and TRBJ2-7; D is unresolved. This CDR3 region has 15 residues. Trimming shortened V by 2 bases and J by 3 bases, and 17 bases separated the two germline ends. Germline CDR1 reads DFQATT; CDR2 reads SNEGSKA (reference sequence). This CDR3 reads CSARSSSTAHYEQYF. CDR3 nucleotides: TGCAGTGCTAGATCGTCTTCGACGGCCCACTACGAGCAGTACTTC.

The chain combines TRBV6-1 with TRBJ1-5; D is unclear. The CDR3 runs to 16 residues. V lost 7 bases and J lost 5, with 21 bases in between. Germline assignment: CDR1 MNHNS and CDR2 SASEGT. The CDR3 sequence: CASTSGGATGDQPQHF. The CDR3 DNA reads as TGTGCCAGCACCTCAGGAGGTGCCACGGGAGATCAGCCCCAGCATTTT.

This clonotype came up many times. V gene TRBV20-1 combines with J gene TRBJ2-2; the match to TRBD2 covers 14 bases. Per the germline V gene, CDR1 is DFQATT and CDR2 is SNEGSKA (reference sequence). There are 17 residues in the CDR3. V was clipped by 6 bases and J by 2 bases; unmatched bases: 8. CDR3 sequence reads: CSARGLAGEGNTGELFF. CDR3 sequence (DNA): TGCAGTGCCAGGGGACTAGCGGGAGAGGGAAACACCGGGGAGCTGTTTTTT.

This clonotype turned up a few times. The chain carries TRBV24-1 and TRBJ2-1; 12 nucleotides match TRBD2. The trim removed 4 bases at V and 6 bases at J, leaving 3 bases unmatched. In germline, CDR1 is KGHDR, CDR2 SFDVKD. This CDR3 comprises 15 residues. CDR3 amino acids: CATSDRGLAGNEQFF. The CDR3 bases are TGTGCCACCAGTGACCGGGGACTAGCGGGCAATGAGCAGTTCTTC.

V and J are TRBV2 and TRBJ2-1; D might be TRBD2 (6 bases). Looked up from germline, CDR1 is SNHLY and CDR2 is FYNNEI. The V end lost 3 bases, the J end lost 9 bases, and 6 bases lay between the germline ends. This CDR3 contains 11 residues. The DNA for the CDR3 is TGTGCCAGCAGTGAGGGGGGTGAGCAGTTCTTC. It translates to CASSEGGEQFF.

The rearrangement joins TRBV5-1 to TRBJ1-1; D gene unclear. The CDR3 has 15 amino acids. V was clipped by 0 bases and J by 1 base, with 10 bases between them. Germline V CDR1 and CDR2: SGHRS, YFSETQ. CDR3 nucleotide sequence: TGCGCCAGCAGCTTGGTGTGGGGAAGGAACACTGAAGCTTTCTTT. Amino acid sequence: CASSLVWGRNTEAFF.

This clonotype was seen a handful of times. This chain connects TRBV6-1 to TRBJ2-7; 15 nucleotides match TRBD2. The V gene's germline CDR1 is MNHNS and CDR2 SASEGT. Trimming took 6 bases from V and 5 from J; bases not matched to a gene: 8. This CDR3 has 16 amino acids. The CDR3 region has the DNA TGTGCCAGCAGCACCGGGACTAGCGGGAGGAAAAACGAGCAGTACTTC. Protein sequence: CASSTGTSGRKNEQYF.

CDR3 region: CASSLPVSTDTQYF. CDR3 DNA sequence: TGTGCCAGCAGCCTACCTGTCAGCACAGATACGCAGTATTTT. V and J are TRBV28 and TRBJ2-3; the D is unclear. The V end was cut by 6 bases, the J end by 0 bases, with 10 bases between. Germline lookup yields CDR1 MDHEN and CDR2 SYDVKM. This CDR3 has 14 amino acids.